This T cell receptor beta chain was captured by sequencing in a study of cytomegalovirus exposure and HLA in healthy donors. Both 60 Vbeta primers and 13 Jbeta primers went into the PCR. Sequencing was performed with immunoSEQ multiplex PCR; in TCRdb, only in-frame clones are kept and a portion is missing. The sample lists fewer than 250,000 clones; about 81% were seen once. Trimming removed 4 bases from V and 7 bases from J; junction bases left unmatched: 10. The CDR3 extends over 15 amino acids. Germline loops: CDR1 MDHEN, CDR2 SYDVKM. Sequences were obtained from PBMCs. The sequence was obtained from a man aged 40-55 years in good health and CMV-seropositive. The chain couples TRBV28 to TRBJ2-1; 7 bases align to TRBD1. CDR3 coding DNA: TGTGCCAGCAGTTCCACCGGGACAGCCAGGAATGAGCAGTTCTTC. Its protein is CASSSTGTARNEQFF.